This TCR beta chain was documented in a study of blood T cell repertoires in COVID-19. Study-level background: Collection of acute and convalescent COVID-19 samples took place in the United States, Italy and Spain. Sources were T cells, B-cell-depleted T cells, or PBMCs; the material itself was cDNA or gDNA.

In the authors' workflow: Cell counts per sample came from amplifying reference gene primers. TCRdb's table, derived via immunoSEQ multiplex PCR, lists solely in-frame clones and lacks some. V, J and clone size are those of that table, while D and trimming were read from the DNA. The table lists about 220,000 clones, about four fifths of them singletons. Germline CDR1 SGHNT, CDR2 YYREEE (reference sequence). The V and J ends lost 3 bases and 0 bases respectively, with 14 bases between them. CDR3 length: 16 residues. The source material was peripheral blood. This TCR was recovered from a woman aged 25-40 years who had recovered from COVID-19. The V gene is TRBV5-4, the J gene TRBJ2-3, with TRBD2 as a possible D gene (6 bases). Written as DNA, the CDR3 is TGTGCCAGCAGCTCCCCCAAGGCGGGAAGCACAGATACGCAGTATTTT. The encoded protein is CASSSPKAGSTDTQYF.